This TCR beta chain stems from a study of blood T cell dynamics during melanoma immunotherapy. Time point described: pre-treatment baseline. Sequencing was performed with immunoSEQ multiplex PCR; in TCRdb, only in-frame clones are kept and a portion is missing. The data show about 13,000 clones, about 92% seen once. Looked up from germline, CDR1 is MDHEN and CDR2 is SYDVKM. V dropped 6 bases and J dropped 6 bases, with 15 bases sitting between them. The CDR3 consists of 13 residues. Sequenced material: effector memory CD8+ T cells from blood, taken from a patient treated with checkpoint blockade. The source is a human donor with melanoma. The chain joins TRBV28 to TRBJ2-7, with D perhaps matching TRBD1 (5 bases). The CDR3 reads CASSPRGAGEQYF. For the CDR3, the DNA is TGTGCCAGCAGCCCCCGTGGGGCAGGCGAGCAGTACTTC.